The T cell receptor beta chain described here comes from a study of beta chain features in type 1 diabetes. Overall study findings and caveats: A greater similarity of naive, central memory and Treg TCRB repertoires was seen among patients than among healthy donors. A moderate, significant TCRB CDR3 shortening appeared in type 1 diabetes across four CD4+ subsets. Sequencing of cDNA might inflate the share of cells that strongly express TCR.

Expressed TCRB transcripts were sequenced because the entire RNA isolate underwent reverse transcription. For naive, central memory and regulatory T cell samples, reads averaged roughly 3.7 million. Sequencing used immunoSEQ multiplex PCR; TCRdb keeps in-frame clones, though not all of them. Among around 160,000 clones listed, 50% to 70% were seen once. The V gene lost 0 bases and the J gene lost 3 bases, with 8 bases spanning the gap. Germline V gives CDR1 LGHNA, CDR2 YNFKEQ. This CDR3 spans 14 amino acids. Sorted populations all exceeded 98% purity. Worth noting for this clone: The antigen is undetermined.

This TCR came from a man aged 25 to 40 with type 1 diabetes. The J gene is TRBJ1-1, the V gene TRBV4-2; tentatively, D is TRBD1 (6 bases). Input material: naive CD4+ T cells from blood. CDR3 in amino acids: CASSQETGYTEAFF. CDR3 DNA: TGTGCCAGCAGCCAAGAAACAGGGTACACTGAAGCTTTCTTT.